This is a list of T cell receptor beta chains from one sample in a study of beta chain features in type 1 diabetes. Produced via immunoSEQ multiplex PCR; TCRdb's table is partial and in-frame only. This table holds about 360,000 clones, roughly 12% found once. Sequences were obtained from naive CD4+ T cells from blood. These receptors were obtained from a man aged 18 to 29 in good health. Both conserved end residues are part of each CDR3. A D gene is named only where the DNA matches it firmly. Size values are once, few and many counts, or a class for expanded clones, and some rows have none.

few,.,TRBJ1-5,TRBV6-5,TGTGCCAGCAGCGAGCGGGACGGCCACAATCAGCCCCAGCATTTT,CASSERDGHNQPQHF
.,.,TRBJ2-2,TRBV7-3,TGTGCCAGCAGCTTTAGCCCGGGGACCGGGGAGCTGTTTTTT,CASSFSPGTGELFF
.,TRBD2,TRBJ2-3,TRBV6-5,TGTGCCAGCAGTTTGACTAGCGGGAGCACAGATACGCAGTATTTT,CASSLTSGSTDTQYF
.,TRBD1,TRBJ1-1,TRBV13,TGTGCCAGCAGAGTAAAGGACAGGGGGCCCGCTGAAGCTTTCTTT,CASRVKDRGPAEAFF
.,.,TRBJ2-1,TRBV7-2,TGTGCCAGCAGCCAGAAGCTCGGGGTTGAGCAGTTCTTC,CASSQKLGVEQFF
.,.,TRBJ2-3,TRBV19,TGTGCCAGTAGTATAATAACGGGAGAAGTAGATACGCAGTATTTT,CASSIITGEVDTQYF
.,.,TRBJ2-6,TRBV18,TGTGCCAGCTCACCACTTGGGCAGGGCTCTGGGGCCAACGTCCTGACTTTC,CASSPLGQGSGANVLTF
few,TRBD2,TRBJ2-2,TRBV5-1,TGCGCCAGCAGCCGGGGCCCGACTAGCCCCAACACCGGGGAGCTGTTTTTT,CASSRGPTSPNTGELFF
few,.,TRBJ1-4,TRBV29-1,TGCAGCGCTAACAGGGAGGGGGAAAAACTGTTTTTT,CSANREGEKLFF
.,.,TRBJ1-2,TRBV7-6,TGTGCCAGCAGCTTAGCGCGGACACCGAACTATGGCTACACCTTC,CASSLARTPNYGYTF
.,.,TRBJ1-1,TRBV9,TGTGCCAGCAGCGTCGGACATTCCAACACTGAAGCTTTCTTT,CASSVGHSNTEAFF
few,.,TRBJ2-2,TRBV7-8,TGTGCCAGCAGCTTGGATTATGGGCCGTACGGGGAGCTGTTTTTT,CASSLDYGPYGELFF
few,.,TRBJ2-5,TRBV5-4,TGTGCCAGCAGCTCCTATGGGGGGAGTGAGACCCAGTACTTC,CASSSYGGSETQYF
.,.,TRBJ2-1,TRBV11-3,TGTGCCAGCAGCTTAGAGGACTCTTTACCGTTCTTC,CASSLEDSLPFF
.,TRBD2,TRBJ2-3,TRBV7-2,TGTGCCAGCAGCTCCTCAAGCGGGGGGCATACGCAGTATTTT,CASSSSSGGHTQYF
few,TRBD1,TRBJ2-2,TRBV5-1,TGCGCCAGCAGCCCGGGACAGGGGAACACCGGGGAGCTGTTTTTT,CASSPGQGNTGELFF
few,TRBD1,TRBJ2-3,TRBV15,TGTGCCACCAGCAGAGGTCGGGACAGGGTACCTACGCAGTATTTT,CATSRGRDRVPTQYF
.,.,TRBJ2-3,TRBV5-4,TGTGCCAGCAGCTTTCAGAGCACAGATACGCAGTATTTT,CASSFQSTDTQYF
.,TRBD1,TRBJ1-1,TRBV5-4,TGTGCCAGCAGCTCCGGACAGGGTGACACTGAAGCTTTCTTT,CASSSGQGDTEAFF
.,.,TRBJ2-7,TRBV2,TGTGCCAGCAGCAGGCTGCGGGACGAGCAGTACTTC,CASSRLRDEQYF
.,TRBD2,TRBJ2-1,TRBV6-6,TGTGCCAGCATCAATAGCGGGGGGGCCCATGAGCAGTTCTTC,CASINSGGAHEQFF
.,.,TRBJ2-7,TRBV18,TGTGCCAGCTCACCCTTAACTAGCTCCGACGAGCAGTACTTC,CASSPLTSSDEQYF
few,TRBD2,TRBJ2-7,TRBV7-2,TGTGCCAGCAGCTTAGTATTATCGGCGGGAGTCTCCTACGAGCAGTACTTC,CASSLVLSAGVSYEQYF
.,.,TRBJ2-7,TRBV6-5,TGTGCCAGCAGGCCTATCTCTCTCCACCCCTACGAGCAGTACTTC,CASRPISLHPYEQYF
.,TRBD2,TRBJ2-1,TRBV29-1,TGCAGCGTTGACCGGGAGGTGGGGAACAATGAGCAGTTCTTC,CSVDREVGNNEQFF
.,TRBD1,TRBJ2-2,TRBV4-1,TGCGCCAGCAGCCGCCGGGACAGGAGTAACACCGGGGAGCTGTTTTTT,CASSRRDRSNTGELFF
.,.,TRBJ2-4,TRBV12-5,TGTGCTAGTGCTCTCGAGGCCGGGAGCACAAAAAACATTCAGTACTTC,CASALEAGSTKNIQYF
few,TRBD1,TRBJ2-7,TRBV7-6,TGTGCCAGCAGCAAGGGACAGGCCCTCCTCTACGAGCAGTACTTC,CASSKGQALLYEQYF
few,.,TRBJ1-1,TRBV7-2,TGTGCCAGCAGCCCCCGGGATGCTTGGAACACTGAAGCTTTCTTT,CASSPRDAWNTEAFF
.,.,TRBJ2-7,TRBV29-1,TGCAGCGTTGAAGAGGTTGACAACTCCTACGAGCAGTACTTC,CSVEEVDNSYEQYF
few,TRBD1,TRBJ2-5,TRBV30,TGTGCCTGGAGTGTCAACAGGGGCTTCAGGGAGACCCAGTACTTC,CAWSVNRGFRETQYF
.,.,TRBJ2-7,TRBV5-6,TGTGCCAGCAGCTCTGCCTACGAGCAGTACTTC,CASSSAYEQYF
few,TRBD1,TRBJ2-7,TRBV30,TGTGCCTGGAGTGCTCCGGGACAGGGGACCTACGAGCAGTACTTC,CAWSAPGQGTYEQYF
few,TRBD1,TRBJ2-5,TRBV19,TGTGCCAGTAGTATAGGGGGACAGTTCCAAGAGACCCAGTACTTC,CASSIGGQFQETQYF
.,.,TRBJ1-1,TRBV28,TGTGCCAGCATAGCAGGGTCAATGAACACTGAAGCTTTCTTT,CASIAGSMNTEAFF
few,TRBD2,TRBJ2-1,TRBV9,TGTGCCAGCAGCGTAGACCCTAGCGGCCACAATGAGCAGTTCTTC,CASSVDPSGHNEQFF
.,.,TRBJ1-5,TRBV7-6,TGTGCCAGCAGCTTGTCGGGACAATCGCCCCAGCATTTT,CASSLSGQSPQHF